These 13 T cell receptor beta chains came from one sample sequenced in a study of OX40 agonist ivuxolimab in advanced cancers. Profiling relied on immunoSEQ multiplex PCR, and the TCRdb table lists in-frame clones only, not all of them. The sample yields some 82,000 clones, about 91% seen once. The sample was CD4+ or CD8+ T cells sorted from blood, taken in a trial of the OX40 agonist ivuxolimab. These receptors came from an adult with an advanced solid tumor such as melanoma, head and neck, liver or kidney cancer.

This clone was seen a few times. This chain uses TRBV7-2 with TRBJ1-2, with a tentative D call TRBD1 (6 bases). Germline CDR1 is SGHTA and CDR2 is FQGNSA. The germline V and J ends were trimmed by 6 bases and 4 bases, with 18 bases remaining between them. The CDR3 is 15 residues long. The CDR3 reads CASRDRGAYGYGYTF. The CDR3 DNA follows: TGTGCCAGCAGGGACCGGGGGGCGTACGGCTATGGCTACACCTTC.

The CDR3 nucleotides are TGCGCCAGCAGCTCGACCGGGACAAGGGGAAACATTCAGTACTTC. Protein product: CASSSTGTRGNIQYF. V and J are TRBV5-1 and TRBJ2-4; D is possibly TRBD1 (6 bases). This CDR3 has 15 residues. Between the trimmed V and J ends, which lost 3 bases and 6 bases, there was a span of 16 bases. Germline values: CDR1 SGHRS, CDR2 YFSETQ.

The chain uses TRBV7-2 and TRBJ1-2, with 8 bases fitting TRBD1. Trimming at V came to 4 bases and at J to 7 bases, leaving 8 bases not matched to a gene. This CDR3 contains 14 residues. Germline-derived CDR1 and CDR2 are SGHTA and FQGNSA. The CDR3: CASSSGQGRGGYTF. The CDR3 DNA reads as TGTGCCAGCAGCTCCGGACAGGGCCGGGGTGGCTACACCTTC.

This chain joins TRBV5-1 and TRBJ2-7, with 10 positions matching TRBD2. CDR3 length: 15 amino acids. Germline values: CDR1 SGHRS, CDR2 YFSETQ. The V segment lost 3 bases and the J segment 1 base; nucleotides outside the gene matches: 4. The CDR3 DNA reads TGCGCCAGCAGCTACGGACTAGCGGCGTCCTACGAGCAGTACTTC. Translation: CASSYGLAASYEQYF.

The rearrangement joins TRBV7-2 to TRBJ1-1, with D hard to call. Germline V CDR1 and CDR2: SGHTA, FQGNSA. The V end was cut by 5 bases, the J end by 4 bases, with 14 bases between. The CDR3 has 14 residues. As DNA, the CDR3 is TGTGCCAGCAGCCTTCCTTACGTAACCACTGAAGCTTTCTTT. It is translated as CASSLPYVTTEAFF.

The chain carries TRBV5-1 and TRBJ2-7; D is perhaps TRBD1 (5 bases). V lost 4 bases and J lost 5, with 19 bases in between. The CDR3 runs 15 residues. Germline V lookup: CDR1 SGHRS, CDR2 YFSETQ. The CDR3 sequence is CASSPSADNGHEQYF. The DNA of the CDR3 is TGCGCCAGCAGCCCCAGTGCGGACAATGGCCACGAGCAGTACTTC.

The CDR3: CASTRTSGRIETQYF. The CDR3 nucleotides are TGTGCCAGTACCAGGACTAGCGGGAGGATAGAGACCCAGTACTTC. The chain links TRBV19 to TRBJ2-5, with TRBD2 matching over 14 bases. J lost 4 bases, V lost 7 bases, and 5 bases had no gene match. The V gene's germline CDR1 is LNHDA and CDR2 SQIVND (reference sequence). The CDR3 runs 15 residues.

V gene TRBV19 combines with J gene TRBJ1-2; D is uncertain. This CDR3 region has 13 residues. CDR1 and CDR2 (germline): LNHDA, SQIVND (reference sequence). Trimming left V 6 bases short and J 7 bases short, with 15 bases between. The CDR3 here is CASRTFGAGGYTF. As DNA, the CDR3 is TGTGCCAGTAGGACTTTTGGCGCCGGTGGCTACACCTTC.

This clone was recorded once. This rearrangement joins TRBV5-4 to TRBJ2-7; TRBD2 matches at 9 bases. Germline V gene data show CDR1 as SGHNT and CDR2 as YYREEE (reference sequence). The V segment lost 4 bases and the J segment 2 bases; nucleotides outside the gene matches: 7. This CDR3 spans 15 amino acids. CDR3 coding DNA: TGTGCCAGCAGCGGGACCCTAGCGGGACCCTACGAGCAGTACTTC. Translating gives CASSGTLAGPYEQYF. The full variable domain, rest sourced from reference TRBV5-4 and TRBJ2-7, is ETGVTQSPTHLIKTRGQQVTLRCSSQSGHNTVSWYQQALGQGPQFIFQYYREEENGRGNFPPRFSGLQFPNYSSELNVNALELDDSALYLCASSGTLAGPYEQYFGPGTRLTVT.

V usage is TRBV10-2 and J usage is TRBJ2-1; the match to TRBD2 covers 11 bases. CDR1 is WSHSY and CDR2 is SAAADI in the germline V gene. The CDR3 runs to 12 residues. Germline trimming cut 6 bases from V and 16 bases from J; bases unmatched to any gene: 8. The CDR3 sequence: CASRIAGGPLFF. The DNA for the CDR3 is TGCGCCAGCAGGATAGCGGGAGGGCCACTTTTCTTC.

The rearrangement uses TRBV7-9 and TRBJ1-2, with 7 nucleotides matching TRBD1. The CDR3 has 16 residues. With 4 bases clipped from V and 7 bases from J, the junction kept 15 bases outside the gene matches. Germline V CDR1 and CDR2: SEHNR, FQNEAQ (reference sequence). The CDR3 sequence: CASSSQQGQEYLGYTF. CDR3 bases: TGTGCCAGCAGCTCCCAACAAGGACAGGAGTATCTTGGCTACACCTTC.

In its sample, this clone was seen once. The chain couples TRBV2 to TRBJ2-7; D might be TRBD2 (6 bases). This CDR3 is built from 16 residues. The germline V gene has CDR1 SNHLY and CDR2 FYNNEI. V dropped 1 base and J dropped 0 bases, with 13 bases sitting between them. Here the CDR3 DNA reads TGTGCCAGCAGTGAAGATTTTAGCGGAAGCTCCTACGAGCAGTACTTC. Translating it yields CASSEDFSGSSYEQYF.

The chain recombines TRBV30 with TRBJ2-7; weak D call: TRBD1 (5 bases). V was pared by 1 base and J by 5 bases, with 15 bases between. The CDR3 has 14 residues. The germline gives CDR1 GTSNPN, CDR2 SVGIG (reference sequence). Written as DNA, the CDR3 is TGTGCCTGGAGTGAAGGGGCCAGAAAGGACGAGCAGTACTTC. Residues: CAWSEGARKDEQYF.